Listed below are T cell receptor beta chains from one sample, sequenced in a study of T-cell reconstitution after alpha-beta-depleted transplantation in children. MiXCR, run by TCRdb on the PCR reads, gives a single entry per CDR3 protein. The sample lists about 690,000 distinct CDR3 sequences, about 15% seen once, with about 1.1% in the top ten. The sample consisted of PBMCs from the stem cell graft donor, taken from the stem cell graft. All receptors derive from a human donor who donated a stem cell graft to a child with acute myeloid leukemia. The CDR3 runs from the conserved cysteine through the conserved F or W. Fields, in order: V gene, J gene, D gene, clone size, CDR3 protein, CDR3 DNA. A D gene is named only where the DNA matches it firmly. Clone size is not always given. Where it is, it says once, few, many or a class for expanded clones.

TRBV7-2	TRBJ1-2	NA	NA	CASSLVRVRANYGYTF	TGTGCCAGCAGCTTAGTCCGTGTTAGAGCTAACTATGGCTACACCTTC
TRBV20-1	TRBJ1-6	TRBD1	many	CSAQRGQASSYNSPLHF	TGCAGTGCTCAGAGGGGGCAGGCGAGCTCCTATAATTCACCCCTCCACTTT
TRBV6-5	TRBJ2-7	TRBD2	many	CASSYSTSGDHEQYF	TGTGCCAGCAGTTACTCTACTAGCGGGGACCACGAGCAGTACTTC
TRBV5-1	TRBJ2-3	TRBD2	NA	CASSSPPGLAGGGTDTQYF	TGCGCCAGCAGCTCCCCTCCGGGACTAGCGGGGGGCGGCACAGATACGCAGTATTTT
TRBV20-1	TRBJ2-2	NA	NA	CSAILEPNTGELFF	TGCAGTGCTATTTTAGAGCCCAACACCGGGGAGCTGTTTTTT
TRBV7-9	TRBJ1-1	NA	few	CASSLVSGVNTEAFF	TGTGCCAGCAGCTTAGTGTCCGGGGTGAACACTGAAGCTTTCTTT
TRBV20-1	TRBJ1-5	NA	many	CSARDPQGNQPQHF	TGCAGTGCTAGAGATCCCCAGGGCAATCAGCCCCAGCATTTT
TRBV7-2	TRBJ2-7	NA	few	CASSLARFEQYF	TGTGCCAGCAGCTTAGCGCGGTTCGAGCAGTACTTC
TRBV5-1	TRBJ1-1	NA	few	CASSLVPAVEGTEAFF	TGCGCCAGCAGCTTGGTCCCGGCAGTGGAGGGGACTGAAGCTTTCTTT
TRBV29-1	TRBJ2-1	NA	many	CSVERANEQFF	TGCAGCGTTGAACGGGCTAATGAGCAGTTCTTC
TRBV12-3/TRBV12-4	TRBJ1-5	NA	once	CASTWAGNQPQHF	TGTGCCAGCACCTGGGCTGGTAATCAGCCCCAGCATTTT
TRBV10-3	TRBJ2-5	TRBD1	NA	CAIRPGTGGPIQETQYF	TGTGCCATCAGACCCGGGACAGGGGGCCCAATCCAAGAGACCCAGTACTTC
TRBV4-1	TRBJ2-5	NA	NA	CASSQVLQETQYF	TGCGCCAGCAGCCAAGTGTTACAAGAGACCCAGTACTTC